What follows are 2 T cell receptor beta chains derived from one specimen sequenced in a study of CD8 T cells in Susac syndrome. RNA, at roughly 0.45 to 1 ug, was reverse transcribed with random hexamers. TCRdb reprocessed the immunoSEQ multiplex PCR reads with MiXCR, giving one entry per CDR3 protein. The top ten hold more than 0.08% of the sample, which has about 180,000 distinct CDR3 sequences, around 93% seen once. Sequenced: CD4+ T cells from PBMCs. Receptors were obtained from a human donor with multiple sclerosis.

The genes are TRBV20-1 and TRBJ2-3; no clear D. The germline V and J ends were trimmed by 2 bases and 2 bases, with 5 bases remaining between them. The CDR3 length is 12 residues. The germline gives CDR1 DFQATT, CDR2 SNEGSKA (reference sequence). CDR3 loop: CSARQNTDTQYF. The CDR3 DNA reads TGCAGTGCTAGACAGAACACAGATACGCAGTATTTT.

This clonotype showed up just a few times. V is TRBV7-9 and J is TRBJ2-3; D remains ambiguous. CDR3 length equals 12 residues. Trimming took off 5 bases at V and 6 bases at J, with 9 bases between the two ends. Per the germline V gene, CDR1 is SEHNR and CDR2 is FQNEAQ (reference sequence). The CDR3 nucleotides are TGTGCCAGCAGCCTTTCCTCGGATACGCAGTATTTT. Protein product: CASSLSSDTQYF.